The sample holds many counts of the clone carrying this TCR beta chain. Its target is unknown. As for time point: patch test 1, 2 weeks after DPC sensitization. The treatment here: therapeutic diphenylcyclopropenone sensitization with weekly scalp DPC. Total RNA came from unfractionated whole blood. This entry is derived from a study of human T cells and chemical hapten exposure. Looking at the study overall: 2% DPC was applied to approximately 2 cm by approximately 2 cm of upper inner arm skin for sensitization. Weekly scalp doses of diphenylcyclopropenone were given to patients during the roughly 24-week study.

Notes on the study in general: Relative to controls, expanded TCRs formed significantly more large CDR3 similarity clusters.

Individual cDNA molecules received unique molecular identifiers in the library. TCRdb re-analysed the RACE reads in MiXCR, keeping a single row per CDR3 protein. The sample lists 39,000 or so distinct CDR3 sequences; more than 3% were seen once. This CDR3 has 16 residues. The V and J ends lost 4 bases and 5 bases, in that order; junction bases with no gene match: 12. Germline V gene lookup returns CDR1 SGDLS and CDR2 YYNGEE. The material sequenced was whole blood, taken in connection with sensitization to the hapten diphenylcyclopropenone (DPC). The J gene is TRBJ2-1, the V gene TRBV9; 7 bases match TRBD2. This clonotype originated in a man aged 45-65 years with alopecia areata. Some clones in this sample may be carry-over from other donors' samples. DNA of the CDR3: TGTGCCAGCAGCCCAGCCACGGGGAGGGCCGACAATGAGCAGTTCTTC. As protein: CASSPATGRADNEQFF.